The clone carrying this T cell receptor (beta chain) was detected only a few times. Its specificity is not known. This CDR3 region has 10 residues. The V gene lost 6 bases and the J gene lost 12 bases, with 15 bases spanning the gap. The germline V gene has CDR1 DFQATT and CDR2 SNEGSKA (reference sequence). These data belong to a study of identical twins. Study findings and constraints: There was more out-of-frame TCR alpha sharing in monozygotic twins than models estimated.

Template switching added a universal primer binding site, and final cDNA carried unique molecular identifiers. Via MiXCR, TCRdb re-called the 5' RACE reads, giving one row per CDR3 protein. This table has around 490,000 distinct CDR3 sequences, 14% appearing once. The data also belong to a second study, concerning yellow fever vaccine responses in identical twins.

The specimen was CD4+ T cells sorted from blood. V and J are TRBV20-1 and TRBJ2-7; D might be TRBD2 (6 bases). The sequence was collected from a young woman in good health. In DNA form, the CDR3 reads TGCAGTGCGGAGGGACGGACCGGGTACTTC. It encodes CSAEGRTGYF.